This T cell receptor (beta chain) was retrieved from a study of T cells in Graves' hyperthyroidism and ophthalmopathy. This clonotype was detected only a few times. There were TCR beta CDR3 regions amplified from RNA transcripts. The TCR CDR3 was amplified in a first-round RT-PCR using the HTBI primer set. TCRdb fed the multiplex PCR reads into MiXCR, producing one record per CDR3 protein. The data hold 700,000 to 850,000 distinct CDR3 sequences, with approximately 40% observed a single time. V lost 10 bases to trimming and J lost 7 bases, with 16 bases between them. The CDR3 runs 13 residues. Germline V CDR1 and CDR2: ENHRY, SYGVKD. Newly diagnosed patients aged 18 to 65 had hyperthyroidism of under 2 months' duration.

Sequences were obtained from blood. The sequence derives from a woman between 40 and 55 years old with Graves' hyperthyroidism. The chain uses TRBV10-3 and TRBJ2-2; perhaps TRBD2 as D (6 bases). CDR3 sequence (DNA): TGTGCCAGCAGCCTTAGCGGACGCGGGGAGCTGTTTTTT. This encodes CASSLSGRGELFF.